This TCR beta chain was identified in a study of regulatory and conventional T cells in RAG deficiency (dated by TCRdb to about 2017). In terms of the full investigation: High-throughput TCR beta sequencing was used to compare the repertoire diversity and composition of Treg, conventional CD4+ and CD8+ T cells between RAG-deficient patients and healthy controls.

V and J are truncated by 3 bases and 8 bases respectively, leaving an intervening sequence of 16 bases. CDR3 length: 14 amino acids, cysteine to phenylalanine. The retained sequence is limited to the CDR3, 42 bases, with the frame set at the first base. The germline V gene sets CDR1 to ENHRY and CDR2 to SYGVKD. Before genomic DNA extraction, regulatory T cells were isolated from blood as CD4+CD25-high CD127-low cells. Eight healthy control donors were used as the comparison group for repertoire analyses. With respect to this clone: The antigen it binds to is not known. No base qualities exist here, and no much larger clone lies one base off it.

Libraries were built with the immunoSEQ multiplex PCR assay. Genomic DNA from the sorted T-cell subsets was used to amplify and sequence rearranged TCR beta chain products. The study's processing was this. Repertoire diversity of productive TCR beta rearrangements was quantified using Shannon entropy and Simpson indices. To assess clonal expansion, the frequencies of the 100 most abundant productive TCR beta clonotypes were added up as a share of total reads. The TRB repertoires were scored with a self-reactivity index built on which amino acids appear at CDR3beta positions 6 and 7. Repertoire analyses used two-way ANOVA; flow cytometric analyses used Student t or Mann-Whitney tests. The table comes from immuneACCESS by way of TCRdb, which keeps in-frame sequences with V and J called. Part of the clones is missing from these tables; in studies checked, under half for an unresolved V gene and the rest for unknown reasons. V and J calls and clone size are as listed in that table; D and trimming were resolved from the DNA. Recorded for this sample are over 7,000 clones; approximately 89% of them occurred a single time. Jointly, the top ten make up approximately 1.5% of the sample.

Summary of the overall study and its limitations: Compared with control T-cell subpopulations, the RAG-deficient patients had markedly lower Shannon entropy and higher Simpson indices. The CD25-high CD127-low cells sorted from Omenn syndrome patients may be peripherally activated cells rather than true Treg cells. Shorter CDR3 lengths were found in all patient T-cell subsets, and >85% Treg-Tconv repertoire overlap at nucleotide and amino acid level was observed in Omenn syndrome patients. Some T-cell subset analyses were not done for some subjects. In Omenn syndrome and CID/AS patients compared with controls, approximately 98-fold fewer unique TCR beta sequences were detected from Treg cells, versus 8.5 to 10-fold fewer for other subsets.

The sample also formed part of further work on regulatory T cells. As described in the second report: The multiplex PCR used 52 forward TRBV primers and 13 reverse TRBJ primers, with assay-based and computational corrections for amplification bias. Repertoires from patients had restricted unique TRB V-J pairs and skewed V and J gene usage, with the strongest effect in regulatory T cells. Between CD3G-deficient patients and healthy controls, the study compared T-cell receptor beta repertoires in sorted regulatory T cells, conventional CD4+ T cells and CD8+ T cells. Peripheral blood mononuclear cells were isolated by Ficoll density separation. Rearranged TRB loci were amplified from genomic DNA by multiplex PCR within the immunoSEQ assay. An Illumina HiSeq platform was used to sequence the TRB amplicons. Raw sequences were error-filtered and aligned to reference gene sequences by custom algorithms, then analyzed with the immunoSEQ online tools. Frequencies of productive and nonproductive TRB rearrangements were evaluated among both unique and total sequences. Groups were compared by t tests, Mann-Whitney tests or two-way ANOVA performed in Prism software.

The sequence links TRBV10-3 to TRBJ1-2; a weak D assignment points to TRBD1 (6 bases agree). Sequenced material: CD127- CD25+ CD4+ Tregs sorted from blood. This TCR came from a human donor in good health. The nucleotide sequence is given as TGTGCCATCAGTGACGCAGGGGATCGAGTGGGCTACACCTTC. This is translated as CAISDAGDRVGYTF.